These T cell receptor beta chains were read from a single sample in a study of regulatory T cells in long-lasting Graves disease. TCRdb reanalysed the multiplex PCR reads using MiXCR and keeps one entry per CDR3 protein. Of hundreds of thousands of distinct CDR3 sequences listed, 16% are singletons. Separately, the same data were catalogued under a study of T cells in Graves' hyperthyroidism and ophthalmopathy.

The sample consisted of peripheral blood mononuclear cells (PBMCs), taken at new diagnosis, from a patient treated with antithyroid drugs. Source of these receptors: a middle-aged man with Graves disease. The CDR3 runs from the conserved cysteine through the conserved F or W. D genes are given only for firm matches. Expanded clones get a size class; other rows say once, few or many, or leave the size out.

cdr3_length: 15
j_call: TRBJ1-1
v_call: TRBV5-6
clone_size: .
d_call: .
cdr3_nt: TGTGCCAGCAGCTCAGTGACCAGTGGCAACACTGAAGCTTTCTTT
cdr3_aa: CASSSVTSGNTEAFF

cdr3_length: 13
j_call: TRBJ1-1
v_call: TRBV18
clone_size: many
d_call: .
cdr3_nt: TGTGCCAGCTCACCACCGGGGAGCACTGAAGCTTTCTTT
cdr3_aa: CASSPPGSTEAFF

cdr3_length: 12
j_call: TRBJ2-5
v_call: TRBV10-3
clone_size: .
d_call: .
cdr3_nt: TGTGCCATCAGGAACAGCCAAGAGACCCAGTACTTC
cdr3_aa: CAIRNSQETQYF

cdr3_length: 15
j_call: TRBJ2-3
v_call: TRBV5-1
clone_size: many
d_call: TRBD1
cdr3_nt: TGCGCCAGCAGCTTGGTGGGACAGTCCACAGATACGCAGTATTTT
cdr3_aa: CASSLVGQSTDTQYF

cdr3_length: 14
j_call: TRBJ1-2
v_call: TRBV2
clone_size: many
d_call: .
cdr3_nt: TGTGCCAGCAGTGAAGTCAGAGCTAACTATGGCTACACCTTC
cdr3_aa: CASSEVRANYGYTF

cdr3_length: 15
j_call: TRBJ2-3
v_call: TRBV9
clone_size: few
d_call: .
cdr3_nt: TGTGCCAGCAGCCCCAGGGGGTCGGGGGCAGATACGCAGTATTTT
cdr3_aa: CASSPRGSGADTQYF

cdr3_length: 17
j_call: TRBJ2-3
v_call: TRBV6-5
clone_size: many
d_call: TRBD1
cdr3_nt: TGTGCCAGCAGTTATAGTCGCTGGACAGGGGAAGAAGATACGCAGTATTTT
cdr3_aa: CASSYSRWTGEEDTQYF

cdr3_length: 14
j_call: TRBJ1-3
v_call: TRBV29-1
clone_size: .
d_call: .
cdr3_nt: TGCAGCGTTGAGAAGGACCTCTCTGGAAACACCATATATTTT
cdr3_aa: CSVEKDLSGNTIYF

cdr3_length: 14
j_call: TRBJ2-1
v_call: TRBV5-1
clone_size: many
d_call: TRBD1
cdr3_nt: TGCGCCAGCAGCGCCGGACAGGGGGCCAATGAGCAGTTCTTC
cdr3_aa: CASSAGQGANEQFF

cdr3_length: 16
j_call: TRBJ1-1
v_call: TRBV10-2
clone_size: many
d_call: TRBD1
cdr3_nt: TGCGCCAGCAATAGGGACAGGAGAACCCAGAACACTGAAGCTTTCTTT
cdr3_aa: CASNRDRRTQNTEAFF

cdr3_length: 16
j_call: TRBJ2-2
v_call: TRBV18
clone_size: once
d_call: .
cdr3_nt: TGTGCCAGCTCATCGCTATCCGGGAGTAACACCGGGGAGCTGTTTTTT
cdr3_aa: CASSSLSGSNTGELFF

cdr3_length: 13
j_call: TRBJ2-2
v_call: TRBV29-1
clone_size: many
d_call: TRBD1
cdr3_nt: TGCAGCTATAACAGGGGATCCACCGGGGAGCTGTTTTTT
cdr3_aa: CSYNRGSTGELFF

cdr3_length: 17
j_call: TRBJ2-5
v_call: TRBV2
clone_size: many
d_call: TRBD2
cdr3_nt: TGTGCCAGCAGTAAATCGCTAGCGGGGGGTCTTCAAGAGACCCAGTACTTC
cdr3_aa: CASSKSLAGGLQETQYF

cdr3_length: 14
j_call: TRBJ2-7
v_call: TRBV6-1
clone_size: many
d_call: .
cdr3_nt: TGTGCCAGCAGTGCTGGGTTGGGACAATACGAGCAGTACTTC
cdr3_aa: CASSAGLGQYEQYF

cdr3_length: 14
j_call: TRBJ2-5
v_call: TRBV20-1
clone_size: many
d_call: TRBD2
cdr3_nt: TGCAGTGCCCTGACTAGCGGGGGGCAAGAGACCCAGTACTTC
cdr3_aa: CSALTSGGQETQYF

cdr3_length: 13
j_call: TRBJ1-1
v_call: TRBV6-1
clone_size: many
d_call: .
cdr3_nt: TGTGCCGTCCAGGTCTACTTGAACACTGAAGCTTTCTTT
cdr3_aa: CAVQVYLNTEAFF

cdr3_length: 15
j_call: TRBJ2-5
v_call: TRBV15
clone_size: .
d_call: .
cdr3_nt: TGTGCCACCAGCAGCTTAGAATGGCTCGGGGAGACCCAGTACTTC
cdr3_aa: CATSSLEWLGETQYF

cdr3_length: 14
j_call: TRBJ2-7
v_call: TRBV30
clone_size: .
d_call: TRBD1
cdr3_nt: TGTGCCTGGAGGCCCGGGACAGCTTTTTACGAGCAGTACTTC
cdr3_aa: CAWRPGTAFYEQYF

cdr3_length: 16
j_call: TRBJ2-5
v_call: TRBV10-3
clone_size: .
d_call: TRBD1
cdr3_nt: TGTGCCATCAGTGAATGGTCGACAGGGGGCTTGGAGACCCAGTACTTC
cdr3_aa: CAISEWSTGGLETQYF

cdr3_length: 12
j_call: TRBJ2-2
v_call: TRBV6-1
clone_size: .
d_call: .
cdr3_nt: TGTGCCAGCTGGGTTTTGGCCGGGGAGCTGTTTTTT
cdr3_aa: CASWVLAGELFF

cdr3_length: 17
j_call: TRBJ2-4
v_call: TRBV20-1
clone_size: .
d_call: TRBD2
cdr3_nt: TGCAGTGCAACATTTAGGACTAGCGGGATAGCCAAAAACATTCAGTACTTC
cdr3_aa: CSATFRTSGIAKNIQYF

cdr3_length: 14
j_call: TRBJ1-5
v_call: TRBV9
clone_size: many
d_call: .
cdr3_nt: TGTGCCAGCAGCGTAGAAGGCCAGGATCAGCCCCAGCATTTT
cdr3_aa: CASSVEGQDQPQHF

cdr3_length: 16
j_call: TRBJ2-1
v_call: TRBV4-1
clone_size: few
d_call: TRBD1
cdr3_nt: TGCGCCAGCAGCCAAGACCCGGGACAGGTAGCAAATGAGCAGTTCTTC
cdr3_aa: CASSQDPGQVANEQFF

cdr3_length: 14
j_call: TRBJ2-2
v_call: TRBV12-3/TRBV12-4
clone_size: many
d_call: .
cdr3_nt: TGTGCCAGCAGTAAACGGGGCGATACCGGGGAGCTGTTTTTT
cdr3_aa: CASSKRGDTGELFF

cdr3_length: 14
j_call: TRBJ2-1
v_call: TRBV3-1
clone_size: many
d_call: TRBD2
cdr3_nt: TGTGCCAGCAGCCGAGCGGGGGGCCTTAATGAGCAGTTCTTC
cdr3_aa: CASSRAGGLNEQFF

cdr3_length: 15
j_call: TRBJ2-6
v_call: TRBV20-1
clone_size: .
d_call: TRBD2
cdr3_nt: TGCAGTGCAGCACTAGCGGGGTTTGGGGCCAACGTCCTGACTTTC
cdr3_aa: CSAALAGFGANVLTF

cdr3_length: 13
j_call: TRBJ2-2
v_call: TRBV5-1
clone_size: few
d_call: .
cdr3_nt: TGCGCCAGTACCGACGGGAACACCGGGGAGCTGTTTTTT
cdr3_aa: CASTDGNTGELFF

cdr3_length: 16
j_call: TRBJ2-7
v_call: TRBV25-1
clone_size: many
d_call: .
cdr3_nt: TGTGCCAGCAGTGGGGGCAGGGGACGCCCCGGTCACGAGCAGTACTTC
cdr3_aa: CASSGGRGRPGHEQYF

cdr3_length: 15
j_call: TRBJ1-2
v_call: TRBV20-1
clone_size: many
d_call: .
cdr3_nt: TGCAGTGCTACCAATAGGCAGGGTGCGAGTTATGGCTACACCTTC
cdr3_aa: CSATNRQGASYGYTF

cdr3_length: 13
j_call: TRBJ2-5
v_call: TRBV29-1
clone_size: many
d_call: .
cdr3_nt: TGCAGCGTTGGTCTCACAGGGTGGGAGACCCAGTACTTC
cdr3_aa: CSVGLTGWETQYF

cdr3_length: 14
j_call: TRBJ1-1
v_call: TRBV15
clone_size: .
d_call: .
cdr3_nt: TGTGCCACCAGCAGAGTCCGGGGGTACACTGAAGCTTTCTTT
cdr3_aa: CATSRVRGYTEAFF

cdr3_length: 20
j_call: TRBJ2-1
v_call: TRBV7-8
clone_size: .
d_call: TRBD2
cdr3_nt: TGTGCCAGCAGCTTAGGGTTCATGTCCGGGACTAGCTCCGGGAGGAATGAGCAGTTCTTC
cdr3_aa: CASSLGFMSGTSSGRNEQFF

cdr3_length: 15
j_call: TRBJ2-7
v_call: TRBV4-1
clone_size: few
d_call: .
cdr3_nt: TGCGCCAGCAGCCAACCGACCCGGGCCTCCTACGAGCAGTACTTC
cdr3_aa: CASSQPTRASYEQYF

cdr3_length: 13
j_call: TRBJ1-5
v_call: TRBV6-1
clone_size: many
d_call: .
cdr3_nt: TGTGCCAGCAGCCCTTTACTAGGTCAGCCCCAGCATTTT
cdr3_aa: CASSPLLGQPQHF

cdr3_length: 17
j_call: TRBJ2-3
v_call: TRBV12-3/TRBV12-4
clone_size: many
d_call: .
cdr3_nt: TGTGCCAGCAGTTTTAGTCGTGGCGGTTCTGGCACAGATACGCAGTATTTT
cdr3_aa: CASSFSRGGSGTDTQYF

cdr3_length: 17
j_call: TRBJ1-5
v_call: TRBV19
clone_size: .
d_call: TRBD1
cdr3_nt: TGTGCCAGTAGACGATCGACAGGGGGCCAGGGCAATCAGCCCCAGCATTTT
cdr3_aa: CASRRSTGGQGNQPQHF

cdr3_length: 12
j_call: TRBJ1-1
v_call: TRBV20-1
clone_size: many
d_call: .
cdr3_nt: TGCAGTGCGGAGGTGATGAACACTGAAGCTTTCTTT
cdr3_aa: CSAEVMNTEAFF

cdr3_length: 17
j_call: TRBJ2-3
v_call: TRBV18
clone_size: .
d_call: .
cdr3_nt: TGTGCCAGCTCACCACCAATGGGGGGGCCTAGCACAGATACGCAGTATTTT
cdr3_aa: CASSPPMGGPSTDTQYF

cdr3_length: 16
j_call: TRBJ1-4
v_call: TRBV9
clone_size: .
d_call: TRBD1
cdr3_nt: TGTGCCAGCAGCGTAGGTGACAGGGCAACTAATGAAAAACTGTTTTTT
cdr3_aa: CASSVGDRATNEKLFF

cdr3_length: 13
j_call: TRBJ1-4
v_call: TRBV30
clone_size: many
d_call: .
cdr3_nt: TGTGCCTGGAGTGAAACTGTGCAGGAAAAACTGTTTTTT
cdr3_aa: CAWSETVQEKLFF

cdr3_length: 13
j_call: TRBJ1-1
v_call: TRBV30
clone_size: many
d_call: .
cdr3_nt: TGTGCCTGGAGTTCCGGGGGGAACACTGAAGCTTTCTTT
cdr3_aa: CAWSSGGNTEAFF

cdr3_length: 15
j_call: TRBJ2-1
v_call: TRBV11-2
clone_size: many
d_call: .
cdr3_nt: TGTGCCAGCAGCTTAGATCTCAGGGGTTACAATGAGCAGTTCTTC
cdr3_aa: CASSLDLRGYNEQFF

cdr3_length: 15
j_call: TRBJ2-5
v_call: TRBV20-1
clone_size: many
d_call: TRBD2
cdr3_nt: TGCAGTGCTAACCCGTTGCGGGGGGCCCAAGAGACCCAGTACTTC
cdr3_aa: CSANPLRGAQETQYF

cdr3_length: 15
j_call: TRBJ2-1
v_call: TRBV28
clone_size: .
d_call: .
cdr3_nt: TGTGCCAGCAGTTATGAGGGGACCATCAGGGATGAGCAGTTCTTC
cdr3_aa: CASSYEGTIRDEQFF

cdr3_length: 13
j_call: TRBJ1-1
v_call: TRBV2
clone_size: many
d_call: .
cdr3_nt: TGTGCCAGCAGCGATGGATTGAACACTGAAGCTTTCTTT
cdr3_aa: CASSDGLNTEAFF

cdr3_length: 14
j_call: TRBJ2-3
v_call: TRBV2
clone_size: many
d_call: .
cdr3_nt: TGTGCCAGCAGTGAAGACGCAGGCACAGATACGCAGTATTTT
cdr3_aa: CASSEDAGTDTQYF

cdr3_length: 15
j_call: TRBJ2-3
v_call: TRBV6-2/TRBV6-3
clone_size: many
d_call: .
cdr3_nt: TGTGCCAGCAGCAGGGGACTAACGGGGAGAGATACGCAGTATTTT
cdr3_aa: CASSRGLTGRDTQYF

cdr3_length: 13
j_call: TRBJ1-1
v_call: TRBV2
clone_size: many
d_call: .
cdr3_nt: TGTGCCAGCAGTGGGACACGGAACACTGAAGCTTTCTTT
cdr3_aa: CASSGTRNTEAFF

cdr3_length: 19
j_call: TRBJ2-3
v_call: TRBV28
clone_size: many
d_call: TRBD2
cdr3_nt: TGTGCCAGCAGTGATGGGACTAGCGGGGGGGCCGTAATTCCAGATACGCAGTATTTT
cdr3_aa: CASSDGTSGGAVIPDTQYF

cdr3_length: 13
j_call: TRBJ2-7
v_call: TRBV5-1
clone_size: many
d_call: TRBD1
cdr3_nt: TGCGCCAGCAGCGGGGGACAGGGGGGCGAGCAGTACTTC
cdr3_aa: CASSGGQGGEQYF

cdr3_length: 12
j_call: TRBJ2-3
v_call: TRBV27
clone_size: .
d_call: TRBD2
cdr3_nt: TGTGCCAGCCGGGGGGGGCCGTATACGCAGTATTTT
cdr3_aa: CASRGGPYTQYF

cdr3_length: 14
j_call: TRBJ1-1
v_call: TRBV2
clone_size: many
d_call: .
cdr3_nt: TGTGCCAGCAGTTCCGTGGGAGGACTCACTGAAGCTTTCTTT
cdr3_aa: CASSSVGGLTEAFF

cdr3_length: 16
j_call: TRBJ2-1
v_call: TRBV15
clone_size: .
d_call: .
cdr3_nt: TGTGCCACCAGCAGAGTTGGGGGGACACCATACAATGAGCAGTTCTTC
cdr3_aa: CATSRVGGTPYNEQFF

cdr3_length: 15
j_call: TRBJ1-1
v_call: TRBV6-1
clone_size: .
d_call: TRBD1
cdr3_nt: TGTGCCAGTTCCGGGACAGGGTGGGAATGGACTGAAGCTTTCTTT
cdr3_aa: CASSGTGWEWTEAFF